This T cell receptor (beta chain) emerged from a study of CD8 T cells in ankylosing spondylitis. MiXCR, run by TCRdb on the 5' RACE reads, gives a single entry per CDR3 protein. The sample lists approximately 500,000 distinct CDR3 sequences, approximately 12% occurring once. The CDR3 spans 15 residues. The ends lost 4 bases at V and 8 bases at J; junction bases unmatched: 7. Germline V gene lookup returns CDR1 SGHRS and CDR2 YFSETQ. In regard to this clonotype: No antigen is known for it.

Overall study findings and caveats: A subset of motif variants has previously been described in the synovial fluid and blood of reactive arthritis. The study identified a TCR beta motif of fewer than 10 highly homologous variants that appeared characteristic of ankylosing spondylitis blood.

Sequenced sample: blood, either unsorted or a sorted T cell fraction (not recorded which). The chain links TRBV5-1 to TRBJ2-1, with TRBD1 matching 12 bases. This clonotype originated in a male donor with ankylosing spondylitis. CDR3 residues: CASSVTGTGGDEQFF. DNA of the CDR3: TGCGCCAGCAGCGTAACCGGGACAGGGGGCGATGAGCAGTTCTTC.